Shown below are 32 T cell receptor beta chains from a single sample sequenced in a study of blood T cell repertoires in COVID-19. Only in-frame clones appear in the TCRdb table, and some are missing; sequencing was by immunoSEQ multiplex PCR. The sample shows tens of thousands of clones, around 80% of them seen only once. The sample taken for sequencing was peripheral blood. These receptors originate from a human donor in a cohort sampled during active COVID-19.

The V call is TRBV6-5, the J call TRBJ1-2; 8 bases map to TRBD1. Germline CDR1 MNHEY, CDR2 SVGAGI. CDR3 length: 14 amino acids. Trimming cost V 6 bases and J 4 bases; bases outside gene matches: 7. CDR3 coding DNA: TGTGCCAGCAGCCCAAGACAGGGGAGCTATGGCTACACCTTC. It specifies CASSPRQGSYGYTF.

The V and J genes are TRBV4-1 and TRBJ2-5; TRBD2 agrees at 7 bases. Germline V gene data show CDR1 as MGHRA and CDR2 as YSYEKL. J was trimmed by 1 base and V by 0 bases; bases with no gene match: 5. The CDR3 loop spans 16 amino acids. CDR3 nucleotide sequence: TGCGCCAGCAGCCAAGACGTCCAGCGGGGCCAAGAGACCCAGTACTTC. Residues: CASSQDVQRGQETQYF.

The chain couples TRBV18 to TRBJ2-5, with 7 bases identical to TRBD2. Germline V gene sequence: CDR1 KGHSH, CDR2 LQKENI. The length of the CDR3 is 16 residues. J gave up 4 bases and V 2 bases, and 10 bases lay outside the gene matches. The CDR3 coding sequence is TGTGCCAGCTCACCAACCCGGGGACTAACTACAGAGACCCAGTACTTC. As protein: CASSPTRGLTTETQYF.

The table lists this clone with a few counts. This chain links TRBV18 with TRBJ2-2; 7 bases map to TRBD1. Germline CDR1 reads KGHSH; CDR2 reads LQKENI. The CDR3 runs to 15 residues. Trimming removed 4 bases from V and 3 bases from J; junction bases left unmatched: 5. CDR3 nucleotide sequence: TGTGCCAGCTCACTACAGGGGCTTTACACCGGGGAGCTGTTTTTT. This sequence encodes CASSLQGLYTGELFF. The variable domain in full, completed from reference TRBV18 and TRBJ2-2, reads NAGVMQNPRHLVRRRGQEARLRCSPMKGHSHVYWYRQLPEEGLKFMVYLQKENIIDESGMPKERFSAEFPKEGPSILRIQQVVRGDSAAYFCASSLQGLYTGELFFGEGSRLTVL.

V is TRBV5-1 and J is TRBJ1-4, with 7 bases matching TRBD1. Looked up from germline, CDR1 is SGHRS and CDR2 is YFSETQ. V lost 2 bases to trimming and J lost 0 bases; unmatched junction nucleotides: 7. CDR3 length equals 17 residues. CDR3 nucleotide sequence: TGCGCCAGCAGCTTCCAGGGGGGCACAACAACTAATGAAAAACTGTTTTTT. Its translation: CASSFQGGTTTNEKLFF.

V usage is TRBV30 and J usage is TRBJ2-7, with D possibly being TRBD2 (6 bases). Germline CDR1 GTSNPN, CDR2 SVGIG (reference sequence). Deletions cut 8 bases from V and 3 bases from J, with 20 bases between. The CDR3 loop spans 14 amino acids. The CDR3 sequence is CAPTAFLEGYEQYF. DNA for the CDR3: TGTGCCCCGACCGCTTTCCTGGAGGGCTACGAGCAGTACTTC.

CDR3 protein: CAWSVLGARATQYF. CDR3 sequence (DNA): TGTGCCTGGAGTGTACTGGGGGCGCGGGCGACCCAGTACTTC. The chain combines TRBV30 with TRBJ2-5; D may be TRBD1 (6 bases). The CDR3 totals 14 residues. CDR1 is GTSNPN and CDR2 is SVGIG in the germline V gene (reference sequence). Trimming cost V 0 bases and J 7 bases, with 15 bases left between them.

The V gene is TRBV24-1, the J gene TRBJ2-3; 9 bases are a match to TRBD1. This CDR3 has 13 amino acids. After removal of 7 bases from V and 3 bases from J, the junction contained 1 base not matched to a gene. Germline V gives CDR1 KGHDR, CDR2 SFDVKD. The CDR3 here is CATRGTGTDTQYF. CDR3 DNA: TGTGCCACCAGGGGGACAGGGACAGATACGCAGTATTTT.

The chain joins TRBV12-5 to TRBJ2-2; D call uncertain. The V gene lost 5 bases and the J gene lost 6 bases, with 10 bases spanning the gap. Germline V lookup: CDR1 LGHNT, CDR2 FRNRAP. There are 13 residues in the CDR3. The CDR3: CASGRHPAGELFF. The CDR3 DNA reads TGTGCTAGTGGTCGACACCCGGCCGGGGAGCTGTTTTTT.

The sample holds one count of this clone. The chain joins TRBV10-1 to TRBJ2-7; the D gene is possibly TRBD2 (6 bases). The germline V gene has CDR1 WNHNN and CDR2 SYGVQD (reference sequence). V gave up 4 bases and J gave up 5 bases, with 12 bases separating them. The CDR3 is 13 residues long. CDR3 sequence (DNA): TGCGCCAGCAGTGCCGGGAGTTCGAACGAGCAGTACTTC. This sequence encodes CASSAGSSNEQYF.

The chain recombines TRBV7-6 with TRBJ2-7, with 12 bases matching TRBD2. The CDR3 is 19 residues long. V shed 3 bases, J shed 0 bases, and the junction held 12 bases outside the gene matches. The germline CDR1 and CDR2 sequences are SGHVS and FNYEAQ. The CDR3 bases are TGTGCCAGCAGCTTCACCCCCCCTAGCGGGGGGGCCAGCTCCTACGAGCAGTACTTC. Translating it yields CASSFTPPSGGASSYEQYF.

This clone was seen more than once but under ten times. The chain joins TRBV7-9 to TRBJ1-5, with D uncertain. Germline V gene lookup returns CDR1 SEHNR and CDR2 FQNEAQ (reference sequence). V was trimmed by 0 bases and J by 4 bases, leaving 10 bases between them. The CDR3 is 15 amino acids. The CDR3 sequence: CASSLAKGGNQPQHF. DNA of the CDR3: TGTGCCAGCAGCTTAGCTAAGGGAGGGAATCAGCCCCAGCATTTT.

The chain uses TRBV4-1 and TRBJ2-6, with D perhaps TRBD1 (6 bases). This CDR3 contains 16 residues. V was shortened by 0 bases and J by 3 bases, with 9 bases between the two germline ends. The germline V gene has CDR1 MGHRA and CDR2 YSYEKL. In DNA, the CDR3 is TGCGCCAGCAGCCAAGAAGGGGGAATTGGGGCCAACGTCCTGACTTTC. This gives the protein CASSQEGGIGANVLTF.

The V gene is TRBV30, the J gene TRBJ1-1, with D possibly being TRBD1 (5 bases). V lost 2 bases to trimming and J lost 0 bases, with 7 bases between them. Germline values: CDR1 GTSNPN, CDR2 SVGIG (reference sequence). The length of the CDR3 is 13 residues. Written as DNA, the CDR3 is TGTGCCTGGAGTCCGACAGTGAACACTGAAGCTTTCTTT. It codes for CAWSPTVNTEAFF.

In its sample, this clone was seen once. V is TRBV5-1 and J is TRBJ2-5, with 9 positions matching TRBD1. The CDR3 runs to 16 residues. J lost 1 base, V lost 6 bases, and 10 bases had no gene match. CDR1 is SGHRS and CDR2 is YFSETQ in the germline V gene. In nucleotides, the CDR3 is TGCGCCAGCATTAGGGGGGCGACAGGGGGCCAAGAGACCCAGTACTTC. Translating it yields CASIRGATGGQETQYF.

V and J are TRBV4-2 and TRBJ2-3; D unresolved. The CDR3 loop spans 14 amino acids. Germline lookup yields CDR1 LGHNA and CDR2 YNFKEQ. Trimming removed 3 bases at V and 0 bases at J, with 7 bases between. The CDR3, as DNA: TGTGCCAGCAGCCACGGCGGTAGCACAGATACGCAGTATTTT. It codes for CASSHGGSTDTQYF.

The chain carries TRBV6-6 and TRBJ1-1; D is ambiguous. CDR1 and CDR2 from the germline V gene are MNHNY and SVGAGI (reference sequence). The CDR3 runs to 12 residues. V dropped 6 bases and J dropped 2 bases, with 7 bases sitting between them. The CDR3 DNA reads as TGTGCCAGCAGGGGGAGCAACACTGAAGCTTTCTTT. This gives the protein CASRGSNTEAFF.

The chain links TRBV7-2 to TRBJ2-7; D is ambiguous. CDR3 size: 14 residues. Germline V lookup: CDR1 SGHTA, CDR2 FQGNSA. Trimming stripped 5 bases from V and 3 bases from J, with 14 bases between. CDR3 in amino acids: CASSASLPGYEQYF. CDR3 nucleotide sequence: TGTGCCAGCAGCGCCTCACTCCCCGGCTACGAGCAGTACTTC. The full variable domain, completed using reference TRBV7-2 and TRBJ2-7, is GAGVSQSPSNKVTEKGKDVELRCDPISGHTALYWYRQSLGQGLEFLIYFQGNSAPDKSGLPSDRFSAERTGGSVSTLTIQRTQQEDSAVYLCASSASLPGYEQYFGPGTRLTVT.

The rearrangement uses TRBV28 and TRBJ2-1; 8 nucleotides agree with TRBD1. Germline CDR1 is MDHEN and CDR2 is SYDVKM. After removal of 4 bases from V and 4 bases from J, the junction contained 6 bases not matched to a gene. CDR3 length: 15 residues. The CDR3 DNA reads as TGTGCCAGCAGTTCCGGACAGGGTTGGTACAATGAGCAGTTCTTC. As protein: CASSSGQGWYNEQFF.

The chain is built from TRBV6-5 and TRBJ2-6, with 11 nucleotides matching TRBD1. The CDR3 spans 15 residues. The ends lost 5 bases at V and 11 bases at J; junction bases unmatched: 8. Per the germline V gene, CDR1 is MNHEY and CDR2 is SVGAGI. The CDR3 loop is CASSRGTGGDHVLTF. CDR3 nucleotides: TGTGCCAGCAGTCGGGGGACAGGGGGTGATCACGTCCTGACTTTC.

The chain joins TRBV7-2 to TRBJ2-3; 10 nucleotides match TRBD2. CDR3 size: 15 residues. Losses at the gene ends were 3 bases for V and 4 bases for J; bases not matched to a gene: 4. CDR1 is SGHTA, CDR2 FQGNSA, per germline. The CDR3 DNA reads TGTGCCAGCAGCTTCAGCGGGGGGGCGGCAGATACGCAGTATTTT. It is translated as CASSFSGGAADTQYF.

The chain combines TRBV18 with TRBJ1-4; TRBD1 might be the D (5 bases). V lost 6 bases and J lost 8, with 19 bases in between. This CDR3 contains 15 residues. Germline-derived CDR1 and CDR2 are KGHSH and LQKENI. In DNA form, the CDR3 reads TGTGCCAGCTCTTCCCAGGGAGGCTTCGGGGAAAAACTGTTTTTT. Its protein product is CASSSQGGFGEKLFF. The whole variable domain, filled in from reference TRBV18 and TRBJ1-4, reads NAGVMQNPRHLVRRRGQEARLRCSPMKGHSHVYWYRQLPEEGLKFMVYLQKENIIDESGMPKERFSAEFPKEGPSILRIQQVVRGDSAAYFCASSSQGGFGEKLFFGSGTQLSVL.

The chain links TRBV19 to TRBJ2-3; 12 positions match TRBD1. V gave up 5 bases and J gave up 5 bases; unmatched junction bases: 14. The CDR3 covers 18 residues. Germline V gene lookup returns CDR1 LNHDA and CDR2 SQIVND (reference sequence). CDR3 coding DNA: TGTGCCAGTAGTGCACTTATTCTGGGACAGGGGGCGAGAGATACGCAGTATTTT. It translates to CASSALILGQGARDTQYF.

V and J are TRBV21-1 and TRBJ2-7; the D segment call TRBD1 is taken from the table without a DNA check. TRBV21-1 is shown as a pseudogene. This CDR3 has 15 residues. In DNA, the CDR3 is TGTGCCAGCAGCAAAGCGTCGGGACAGGGCCACGAGCAGTACTTC. Residues: CASSKASGQGHEQYF.

This chain links TRBV6-5 with TRBJ1-2, with D possibly TRBD1 on 5 matching bases. Trimming cost V 6 bases and J 6 bases, with 14 bases left between them. CDR1 and CDR2 from the germline V gene are MNHEY and SVGAGI. The CDR3 loop spans 13 amino acids. Here the CDR3 reads CASRINPTDGYTF. CDR3 DNA: TGTGCCAGCAGAATAAACCCGACAGATGGCTACACCTTC.

The chain has TRBV6-1 and TRBJ2-2; TRBD2 matches 7 bases. From germline, CDR1 is MNHNS and CDR2 SASEGT. CDR3 size: 14 residues. V dropped 3 bases and J dropped 7; count of bases not matched to a gene: 5. The CDR3 region is CASSDLGGVGELFF. The CDR3 region has the DNA TGTGCCAGCAGTGATCTGGGGGGGGTCGGGGAGCTGTTTTTT.

J is TRBJ2-6 and V is TRBV18; 11 nucleotides match TRBD1. The germline CDR1 and CDR2 sequences are KGHSH and LQKENI. J lost 5 bases, V lost 3 bases, and 12 bases had no gene match. The CDR3 is 19 residues long. The CDR3 spells CASSPRTGGNGERANVLTF. The CDR3 DNA follows: TGTGCCAGCTCACCGAGGACAGGGGGCAATGGGGAGAGGGCCAACGTCCTGACTTTC.

V usage is TRBV6-1 and J usage is TRBJ2-7; D is unclear. Germline V gives CDR1 MNHNS, CDR2 SASEGT. The V end lost 2 bases, the J end lost 0 bases, and 11 bases lay between the germline ends. The CDR3 covers 15 residues. In DNA, the CDR3 is TGTGCCAGCAGTGAATCCCTATCTTCCTCCTACGAGCAGTACTTC. Translation gives CASSESLSSSYEQYF.

The rearrangement joins TRBV7-9 to TRBJ1-4; weak D call: TRBD1 (6 bases). Trimming took off 4 bases at V and 7 bases at J, with 10 bases between the two ends. The CDR3 sequence is 13 residues long. Germline V gene data show CDR1 as SEHNR and CDR2 as FQNEAQ (reference sequence). The CDR3 coding sequence is TGTGCCAGCAGCTCAGGACAGTTTGAAAAACTGTTTTTT. Translating gives CASSSGQFEKLFF.

V and J are TRBV5-1 and TRBJ1-2, with 8 bases identical to TRBD1. The germline CDR1 and CDR2 sequences are SGHRS and YFSETQ. The CDR3 has 13 amino acids. With 4 bases clipped from V and 7 bases from J, the junction kept 6 bases outside the gene matches. The CDR3 region has the DNA TGCGCCAGCAGCGTAGGACAGGGATCTGGCTACACCTTC. It translates to CASSVGQGSGYTF.

The chain recombines TRBV30 with TRBJ1-1; maybe TRBD1 (5 bases). CDR3 size: 14 residues. Germline V gives CDR1 GTSNPN, CDR2 SVGIG (reference sequence). V was pared by 3 bases and J by 4 bases, with 15 bases between. In nucleotides, the CDR3 is TGTGCCTGGAGGGCCCCCGGGGGGGGCACTGAAGCTTTCTTT. Translation: CAWRAPGGGTEAFF.

The chain carries TRBV19 and TRBJ1-2, with no clear D. CDR3 size: 15 residues. Germline assignment: CDR1 LNHDA and CDR2 SQIVND (reference sequence). Deletions cut 2 bases from V and 6 bases from J, with 16 bases between. This chain's CDR3 is CASSITVSLMDGYTF. CDR3 coding DNA: TGTGCCAGTAGTATAACAGTTTCCCTAATGGATGGCTACACCTTC.